This TCR beta chain was recorded in a study of T cell changes during pregnancy in multiple sclerosis. Only in-frame clones appear in the TCRdb table, and some are missing; sequencing was by immunoSEQ multiplex PCR. The repertoire has around 20,000 clones, roughly 91% of them found once; the top ten carry under 1.5%. CDR1 LNHNV and CDR2 YYDKDF come from the germline V gene (reference sequence). V shed 3 bases and J shed 6 bases, with 12 bases lying between them. This CDR3 comprises 14 residues. The chain carries TRBV15 and TRBJ2-1; D is ambiguous. This TCR derives from a female donor in good health, enrolled as a control in a pregnancy study. Sequencing used CD4+ T cells from peripheral blood mononuclear cells, obtained in the first trimester of pregnancy. The CDR3 nucleotides are TGTGCCACCAGCAGTGCGGTGGGTATCAATGAGCAGTTCTTC. Translating it yields CATSSAVGINEQFF.